The 23 T cell receptor beta chains presented below share a single source sample, sequenced in a study of beta chain features in type 1 diabetes (dated by TCRdb to the late 2010s). Library method: the immunoSEQ multiplex PCR assay. The High Capacity cDNA Reverse Transcription Kit was used to reverse transcribe all of the isolated RNA, meaning that expressed TCRB transcripts were what got sequenced. TCRdb retrieved this table from immuneACCESS and kept in-frame rearrangements only. Not all clones are present; in checked studies, unresolved V genes account for under half, and no reason is known for the remainder. For this sample there are around 250,000 clones; around a quarter appear just once. The ten largest clones capture roughly 4.1% of the sample. Material for sequencing was central memory CD4+ T cells from blood. These receptors came from a man aged 30-40 years in good health.

This clone has only a few counts. The genes are TRBV18 and TRBJ2-2; D call uncertain. This CDR3 region has 16 residues. Trimming stripped 0 bases from V and 4 bases from J, with 12 bases between. Germline CDR1 KGHSH, CDR2 LQKENI. The CDR3 nucleotides read TGTGCCAGCTCACCACCAAGCCACAGCTTCACCGGGGAGCTGTTTTTT. Translation gives CASSPPSHSFTGELFF. Full variable domain (remainder filled in from reference TRBV18 and TRBJ2-2): NAGVMQNPRHLVRRRGQEARLRCSPMKGHSHVYWYRQLPEEGLKFMVYLQKENIIDESGMPKERFSAEFPKEGPSILRIQQVVRGDSAAYFCASSPPSHSFTGELFFGEGSRLTVL.

Only a few counts were recorded for this clone. V is TRBV5-6 and J is TRBJ1-2; no definite D call. CDR1 and CDR2 from the germline V gene are SGHDT and YYEEEE. CDR3 length equals 11 residues. Trimming shortened V by 0 bases and J by 6 bases, and 3 bases separated the two germline ends. The CDR3 here is CASSLVDGYTF. CDR3 nucleotide sequence: TGTGCCAGCAGCTTGGTCGATGGCTACACCTTC.

The chain combines TRBV2 with TRBJ2-3; maybe TRBD2 (6 bases). The CDR3 contains 14 residues. The germline gives CDR1 SNHLY, CDR2 FYNNEI. The ends were cut back, 6 bases at V and 2 bases at J, with 12 bases in the middle. The CDR3 nucleotides are TGTGCCAGCAGATTTCAGGACTACACAGATACGCAGTATTTT. It encodes CASRFQDYTDTQYF.

The table lists this clone with a few counts. The junction departs from the called germline gene at one end, perhaps through a read error. V gene TRBV7-9 combines with J gene TRBJ2-7; D call uncertain. The CDR3 spans 8 residues. Germline values: CDR1 SEHNR, CDR2 FQNEAQ (reference sequence). This chain's CDR3 is CASSERDF. DNA for the CDR3: TGTGCCAGCAGCGAACGAGACTTC.

This clone appeared many times. J is TRBJ2-3 and V is TRBV9; D call uncertain. The V gene lost 4 bases and the J gene lost 2 bases, with 8 bases spanning the gap. The CDR3 consists of 13 residues. The germline V gene encodes CDR1 SGDLS and CDR2 YYNGEE. CDR3 bases: TGTGCCAGCAGCCCCCGGTTCACAGATACGCAGTATTTT. Protein sequence: CASSPRFTDTQYF.

The gene calls are TRBV6-1 and TRBJ2-7, with 10 bases identical to TRBD2. The V and J ends lost 0 bases and 3 bases, in that order; junction bases with no gene match: 2. The germline gives CDR1 MNHNS, CDR2 SASEGT. The CDR3 runs 15 residues. CDR3 nucleotides: TGTGCCAGCAGTGAAGCGGGACTAGCGAGCTACGAGCAGTACTTC. Protein: CASSEAGLASYEQYF.

This clone was detected ten times or more. For the CDR3, the DNA is TGTGCCAGCAGCGTAGGAGGGACTAGCTATGAGCAGTTCTTC. Protein: CASSVGGTSYEQFF. This chain uses TRBV9 with TRBJ2-1, with 9 bases matching TRBD2. The junction had 3 bases not matched to a gene; V was cut back by 0 bases and J by 8 bases. CDR3 length: 14 amino acids. Germline lookup yields CDR1 SGDLS and CDR2 YYNGEE.

The CDR3 region is CAISESRAGDTQYF. Written as DNA, the CDR3 is TGTGCCATCAGTGAGTCGAGGGCGGGTGATACGCAGTATTTT. The rearrangement links TRBV10-3 to TRBJ2-3, with D possibly TRBD2 on 5 matching bases. This CDR3 has 14 amino acids. V lost 0 bases to trimming and J lost 6 bases, with 10 bases between them. CDR1 is ENHRY, CDR2 SYGVKD, per germline.

Only a few counts were recorded for this clone. The genes are TRBV27 and TRBJ1-6; TRBD1 might be the D (6 bases). With 1 base removed from V and 9 bases from J, the gap between germline ends came to 13 bases. The V gene's germline CDR1 is MNHEY and CDR2 SMNVEV (reference sequence). The CDR3 runs 15 residues. CDR3 in DNA: TGTGCCAGCAGTTTATTCCCCAAACAGGGTTCACCCCTCCACTTT. Amino acids: CASSLFPKQGSPLHF.

At least ten counts were recorded for this clone. This rearrangement joins TRBV7-4 to TRBJ2-3, with D unclear. The germline V gene encodes CDR1 SGHVT and CDR2 SQSDAQ. Deletions cut 4 bases from V and 4 bases from J, with 6 bases between. The CDR3 totals 12 residues. In nucleotides, the CDR3 is TGTGCCAGCAGCTCCCACCCAGATACGCAGTATTTT. This sequence encodes CASSSHPDTQYF. The entire variable domain, with the rest obtained from reference TRBV7-4 and TRBJ2-3, is as follows: GAGVSQSPRYKVAKRGRDVALRCDSISGHVTLYWYRQTLGQGSEVLTYSQSDAQRDKSGRPSGRFSAERPERSVSTLKIQRTEQGDSAVYLCASSSHPDTQYFGPGTRLTVL.

This clone was seen more than once but under ten times. V gene TRBV7-2 combines with J gene TRBJ1-2, with 7 bases fitting TRBD1. V lost 5 bases, J lost 8 bases, and 11 bases stayed unmatched. There are 14 residues in the CDR3. CDR1 and CDR2 (germline): SGHTA, FQGNSA. CDR3 DNA sequence: TGTGCCAGCAGCATTGGGACAGCAAGGGCCGGCTACACCTTC. This encodes CASSIGTARAGYTF.

This sequence joins TRBV5-1 and TRBJ2-3; 7 positions match TRBD1. V lost 0 bases to trimming and J lost 2 bases; unmatched junction nucleotides: 3. In germline, CDR1 is SGHRS, CDR2 YFSETQ. The length of the CDR3 is 15 residues. CDR3 sequence: CASSLDRGNTDTQYF. In DNA, the CDR3 is TGCGCCAGCAGCTTGGACAGGGGAAACACAGATACGCAGTATTTT.

Only a few counts were recorded for this clone. V gene TRBV6-5 combines with J gene TRBJ2-1, with TRBD2 matching 9 bases. Trimming removed 8 bases from V and 8 bases from J; junction bases left unmatched: 13. The CDR3 is made up of 15 amino acids. Germline lookup yields CDR1 MNHEY and CDR2 SVGAGI. This chain's CDR3 is CASGLRIAGADEQFF. For the CDR3, the DNA is TGTGCCAGCGGTCTGCGAATAGCGGGAGCTGATGAGCAGTTCTTC.

This sequence joins TRBV7-9 and TRBJ1-2; tentative D call: TRBD1 (5 bases). The germline V and J ends were trimmed by 1 base and 8 bases, with 11 bases remaining between them. The CDR3 is 13 amino acids. Germline V gene data show CDR1 as SEHNR and CDR2 as FQNEAQ (reference sequence). CDR3: CASSLGRAEGYTF. The CDR3 DNA is TGTGCCAGCAGCTTAGGCAGGGCGGAGGGCTACACCTTC.

This clone turned up a few times. This sequence joins TRBV2 and TRBJ1-4; no firm D call. The CDR3 consists of 14 residues. V lost 8 bases to trimming and J lost 2 bases, with 12 bases between them. Germline lookup yields CDR1 SNHLY and CDR2 FYNNEI. The CDR3 nucleotides read TGTGCCAGCCGCCCGGCTCGGACTAATGAAAAACTGTTTTTT. Encoded protein: CASRPARTNEKLFF. The full variable domain, completed using reference TRBV2 and TRBJ1-4, is EPEVTQTPSHQVTQMGQEVILRCVPISNHLYFYWYRQILGQKVEFLVSFYNNEISEKSEIFDDQFSVERPDGSNFTLKIRSTKLEDSAMYFCASRPARTNEKLFFGSGTQLSVL.

This clone has only a few counts. The chain recombines TRBV21-1 with TRBJ2-5; the D call TRBD1 from the table was never checked on the DNA. TRBV21-1 is recorded as a pseudogene. This CDR3 region has 13 residues. The chain's CDR3 is CASTGQLQETQYF. Written as DNA, the CDR3 is TGTGCCAGCACCGGACAGTTACAAGAGACCCAGTACTTC.

V gene TRBV19 combines with J gene TRBJ2-1, with TRBD2 identical over 13 bases. CDR3 length equals 16 residues. V gave up 5 bases and J gave up 5 bases; unmatched junction bases: 6. Germline-derived CDR1 and CDR2 are LNHDA and SQIVND (reference sequence). CDR3 sequence (DNA): TGTGCCAGTAGTGTCGCCGGGACTAGCGGGAACAATGAGCAGTTCTTC. It codes for CASSVAGTSGNNEQFF. Supplemented by reference TRBV19 and TRBJ2-1, the full variable domain reads DGGITQSPKYLFRKEGQNVTLSCEQNLNHDAMYWYRQDPGQGLRLIYYSQIVNDFQKGDIAEGYSVSREKKESFPLTVTSAQKNPTAFYLCASSVAGTSGNNEQFFGPGTRLTVL.

This clone has only a few counts. The CDR3 reads CASSVAVNTGELFF. CDR3 DNA: TGTGCCAGCAGCGTAGCAGTCAACACCGGGGAGCTGTTTTTT. The V gene is TRBV9, the J gene TRBJ2-2; D remains unclear. The CDR3 covers 14 residues. The V gene lost 0 bases and the J gene lost 2 bases, with 5 bases spanning the gap. Looked up from germline, CDR1 is SGDLS and CDR2 is YYNGEE.

This clone has only a few counts. The chain recombines TRBV7-8 with TRBJ2-5, with 12 bases identical to TRBD2. With V trimmed by 5 bases and J by 4 bases, 8 bases remained unmatched. There are 16 residues in the CDR3. Germline lookup yields CDR1 SGHVS and CDR2 FQNEAQ. CDR3 DNA sequence: TGTGCCAGCAGCCCTTCGACTAGCGGGGGCCTAGAGACCCAGTACTTC. Amino acid sequence: CASSPSTSGGLETQYF.

This clone turned up a few times. This sequence joins TRBV6-5 and TRBJ2-7, with D perhaps TRBD2 (6 bases). The CDR3 has 15 residues. Germline assignment: CDR1 MNHEY and CDR2 SVGAGI. Deletions cut 6 bases from V and 0 bases from J, with 15 bases between. CDR3 in amino acids: CASRPGGVTSYEQYF. CDR3 bases: TGTGCCAGCAGACCAGGCGGGGTTACCTCCTACGAGCAGTACTTC.

The chain links TRBV2 to TRBJ2-1; D is ambiguous. CDR3 length: 14 residues. Trimming cost V 8 bases and J 2 bases, with 13 bases left between them. From germline, CDR1 is SNHLY and CDR2 FYNNEI. The CDR3 DNA is TGTGCCAGCGACTCGGGTGGTACCTACAATGAGCAGTTCTTC. It specifies CASDSGGTYNEQFF.

J is TRBJ1-2 and V is TRBV10-3; the D gene is possibly TRBD1 (5 bases). CDR1 and CDR2 (germline): ENHRY, SYGVKD. This CDR3 contains 16 residues. The ends were cut back, 0 bases at V and 2 bases at J, with 13 bases in the middle. As DNA, the CDR3 is TGTGCCATCAGTGAGTCGATGTGGTCAGGGAACTATGGCTACACCTTC. Protein: CAISESMWSGNYGYTF.

The rearrangement joins TRBV19 to TRBJ2-3; D possibly corresponds to TRBD2 (6 bases). The CDR3 runs to 13 residues. The germline V and J ends were trimmed by 5 bases and 4 bases, with 10 bases remaining between them. The germline CDR1 and CDR2 sequences are LNHDA and SQIVND (reference sequence). This CDR3 reads CASSSTRADTQYF. The DNA for the CDR3 is TGTGCCAGTAGTTCGACTAGAGCAGATACGCAGTATTTT.